The entry below gives a single T cell receptor (beta chain) sequence along with its context. The antigen it recognizes is unknown. No clone much larger than this one lies a single base away; base qualities are absent. The record originates from a study of chemoradiotherapy in HPV16-positive cancers (dated by TCRdb to between 2020 and 2023). Study-level background: Functional T-cell assays on cells from a couple of HPV16-positive patients defined candidate HPV-specific T-cell clones and common TCR motifs. The candidate HPV-specific TCRs and motifs were then tracked in TCR repertoires from 86 patients with HPV-related cancers. The study set out to ask whether T-cell immunity against the HPV oncoproteins E6 and E7 changes over the course of chemoradiotherapy and whether that immunity affects survival. Study-level results and caveats: In HPV16-positive patients, expansion of HPV-responsive T cells during chemoradiotherapy was associated with improved recurrence-free survival. The functional definition of HPV-specific T cells was derived from only two HPV16-positive patients, and the survival association was reported for HPV16-positive patients. Expansion of candidate HPV-specific clones and E7-related TCR motifs was observed in the tumor microenvironment during treatment, whereas no such expansion was observed for non-HPV-specific T cells.

Spanning cysteine to phenylalanine, the CDR3 consists of 16 amino acids. Only the CDR3 DNA stays, 48 bases, in frame from base 1. The germline V gene encodes CDR1 SGHAT and CDR2 FQNNGV. Germline trimming: 2 bases from V, 3 bases from J; junction bases outside gene matches: 6. Library construction relied on the immunoSEQ multiplex PCR assay. The table comes from immuneACCESS by way of TCRdb, which keeps in-frame sequences with V and J called. Part of the clones is missing from these tables; in studies checked, under half for an unresolved V gene and the rest for unknown reasons. This sample comprises 7,500 to 10,000 clones, around 93% of them detected only once. The biggest ten clones account for more than 9% of the sample. Repertoires were sampled multiple times during chemoradiotherapy, which allowed clonal expansion in the tumor microenvironment to be followed.

The receptor was isolated from a human donor with HPV-associated anogenital cancer. The chain is assembled from TRBV11-2 and TRBJ2-3; 9 bases in the middle match TRBD2. Sequenced here: blood, sampled from a patient who underwent chemoradiotherapy. DNA sequence: TGTGCCAGCAGCTTAATCTGGCGGGGGGGAACAGATACGCAGTATTTT. Protein translation: CASSLIWRGGTDTQYF.